This T cell receptor (beta chain) derives from a study of blood T cells in healthy people across ages. Study conclusions and caveats: It was held that diversity estimates obtained from one million T cells represented underestimates. Any changes in expanded clonotypes were possibly confounded, as donor CMV status remained unknown.

A second PCR of 7 to 11 cycles used a sample-barcoded 5' primer and a J-beta primer mix. TCRdb called the 5' RACE reads again in MiXCR, with one record for every CDR3 protein. Of around 1,000,000 distinct CDR3 sequences in the sample, under 30% were seen once. About this clonotype: Its target is unknown.

Caucasian, healthy and from Russia, the donors were aged between roughly 6 and 95. The CDR3 has 17 amino acids. V was clipped by 4 bases and J by 0 bases, with 18 bases between them. The V gene's germline CDR1 is SNHLY and CDR2 FYNNEI. This same sample was also part of a study on T cells of mothers and their children.

This clonotype originated in a girl aged 2-10 years in good health. The chain carries TRBV2 and TRBJ1-2; the D gene is possibly TRBD1 (6 bases). Sample: blood. CDR3 DNA sequence: TGTGCCAGCAGTGCCTCGGTCGGACAGCCAACTAACTATGGCTACACCTTC. Its translation is CASSASVGQPTNYGYTF.